This is a list of T cell receptor beta chains from one sample in a study of regulatory T cells in long-lasting Graves disease. TCRdb re-called the multiplex PCR reads through MiXCR, storing one row per CDR3 protein. This sample yields roughly 430,000 distinct CDR3 sequences, of which roughly 15% are seen a single time; around 10% belongs to the top ten. These data also formed part of another study, on T cells in Graves' hyperthyroidism and ophthalmopathy.

The source was peripheral blood mononuclear cells (PBMCs), collected at new diagnosis, from a patient treated with antithyroid drugs. The receptors derive from a woman between 25 and 40 years old with Graves disease. Both conserved end residues are part of each CDR3. A D gene is named only where the DNA matches it firmly. Clone size is given for some rows only: seen once, a few or many times, or a class if the clone is expanded.

j_call | d_call | v_call | clone_size | cdr3_aa | cdr3_nt
TRBJ1-4 | NA | TRBV6-1 | NA | CASLPGDQGEKLFF | TGTGCCAGCTTGCCGGGGGACCAAGGTGAAAAACTGTTTTTT
TRBJ2-7 | TRBD2 | TRBV27 | NA | CASSRSGIYEQYF | TGTGCCAGCAGCCGCAGCGGGATCTACGAGCAGTACTTC
TRBJ1-2 | NA | TRBV29-1 | NA | CSALTRGVPYGYTF | TGCAGCGCCCTGACCCGGGGCGTTCCATATGGCTACACCTTC
TRBJ2-3 | NA | TRBV5-1 | NA | CASSLAQRVVDTQYF | TGCGCCAGCAGCTTGGCCCAAAGGGTCGTGGATACGCAGTATTTT
TRBJ1-2 | NA | TRBV20-1 | many | CSARSRTDYGYTF | TGCAGTGCTAGATCCCGGACCGATTATGGCTACACCTTC
TRBJ2-3 | TRBD2 | TRBV6-2/TRBV6-3 | few | CASSSIVAGVRDTQYF | TGTGCCAGCAGTTCTATAGTAGCGGGAGTGCGAGATACGCAGTATTTT
TRBJ2-7 | NA | TRBV7-9 | few | CASSPDGGSYEQYF | TGTGCCAGCAGCCCGGATGGGGGTTCTTACGAGCAGTACTTC
TRBJ2-1 | NA | TRBV20-1 | many | CSAPVGRDLNNEQFF | TGCAGTGCCCCGGTGGGGCGGGACCTCAACAATGAGCAGTTCTTC
TRBJ1-2 | NA | TRBV7-9 | many | CASSPWEGPFSNYGYTF | TGTGCCAGCAGCCCATGGGAAGGGCCCTTCTCTAACTATGGCTACACCTTC
TRBJ2-2 | TRBD1 | TRBV19 | NA | CASSIPGQGAVGELFF | TGTGCCAGTAGTATCCCGGGACAGGGGGCGGTCGGGGAGCTGTTTTTT
TRBJ2-2 | NA | TRBV7-2 | NA | CASSTAGGRETGELFF | TGTGCCAGCAGCACCGCTGGGGGGCGGGAGACCGGGGAGCTGTTTTTT
TRBJ2-5 | NA | TRBV3-1 | many | CASSFRGSFETQYF | TGTGCCAGCAGCTTCCGAGGGAGTTTCGAGACCCAGTACTTC
TRBJ2-3 | TRBD1 | TRBV18 | many | CASSRQRQGGSDTQYF | TGTGCCAGCTCACGGCAAAGACAGGGTGGGTCAGATACGCAGTATTTT
TRBJ1-2 | TRBD1 | TRBV20-1 | NA | CSGRDRKNMDYGYTF | TGCAGTGGGCGGGACAGGAAAAATATGGACTATGGCTACACCTTC
TRBJ2-7 | NA | TRBV28 | many | CASPPQQGGFDEQYF | TGTGCCAGCCCGCCCCAACAAGGGGGGTTCGACGAGCAGTACTTC
TRBJ2-7 | NA | TRBV14 | NA | CASSHPIGGKSYEQYF | TGTGCCAGCAGCCACCCTATTGGGGGAAAATCCTACGAGCAGTACTTC
TRBJ2-2 | TRBD2 | TRBV11-2 | NA | CASSPPGTSGRRNTGELFF | TGTGCCAGCAGCCCGCCCGGGACTAGCGGGAGGCGGAACACCGGGGAGCTGTTTTTT
TRBJ2-3 | TRBD2 | TRBV19 | NA | CASSRLAPGTDTQYF | TGTGCCAGTAGTAGACTAGCACCCGGGACAGATACGCAGTATTTT
TRBJ2-3 | NA | TRBV5-1 | many | CASYPGMGAGDTQYF | TGCGCCAGCTATCCCGGTATGGGGGCTGGAGATACGCAGTATTTT
TRBJ2-7 | TRBD1 | TRBV28 | few | CASSSPGQGGSGEQYF | TGTGCCAGCAGTTCCCCCGGACAGGGGGGTAGTGGCGAGCAGTACTTC
TRBJ2-1 | TRBD1 | TRBV13 | few | CASSYRGEGDNEQFF | TGTGCCAGCAGCTACAGGGGAGAAGGAGATAATGAGCAGTTCTTC
TRBJ2-5 | TRBD2 | TRBV29-1 | NA | CSVALAGQSQETQYF | TGCAGCGTTGCACTAGCGGGACAGAGCCAAGAGACCCAGTACTTC
TRBJ2-7 | NA | TRBV20-1 | few | CSARDPGGNYEQYF | TGCAGTGCTAGAGACCCAGGGGGGAACTACGAGCAGTACTTC
TRBJ1-2 | NA | TRBV7-9 | many | CASSILRPLGDGYTF | TGTGCCAGCAGCATACTCAGGCCCTTAGGGGATGGCTACACCTTC
TRBJ2-1 | TRBD2 | TRBV20-1 | many | CSAAWTSGYNEQFF | TGCAGTGCTGCCTGGACTAGCGGCTACAATGAGCAGTTCTTC
TRBJ2-1 | NA | TRBV29-1 | many | CSVERGSSYNEQFF | TGCAGCGTTGAACGAGGGAGCAGCTACAATGAGCAGTTCTTC
TRBJ2-5 | TRBD2 | TRBV20-1 | many | CSAGTSGREETQYF | TGCAGTGCTGGGACTAGCGGGAGGGAAGAGACCCAGTACTTC
TRBJ2-7 | TRBD2 | TRBV11-2 | many | CASSRNGLAGSYEQYF | TGTGCCAGCAGTCGTAACGGACTAGCGGGGTCCTACGAGCAGTACTTC
TRBJ2-5 | TRBD2 | TRBV6-2/TRBV6-3 | many | CASSWRTSGGEETQYF | TGTGCCAGCAGTTGGAGGACTAGCGGGGGGGAAGAGACCCAGTACTTC
TRBJ2-1 | NA | TRBV7-2 | many | CASSLVLQNEQFF | TGTGCCAGCAGCTTAGTACTACAGAATGAGCAGTTCTTC
TRBJ2-6 | NA | TRBV30 | many | CAWSPLGGRFGANVLTF | TGTGCCTGGAGTCCCCTCGGGGGGCGGTTTGGGGCCAACGTCCTGACTTTC
TRBJ2-3 | TRBD2 | TRBV4-1 | many | CASSQGEALHPGLAVSTDTQYF | TGCGCCAGCAGCCAAGGAGAAGCTCTACATCCGGGACTAGCCGTCAGCACAGATACGCAGTATTTT
TRBJ2-7 | TRBD1 | TRBV5-1 | many | CASSLGTVSYEQYF | TGTGCCAGCAGCCTCGGGACAGTATCCTACGAGCAGTACTTC
TRBJ2-7 | TRBD2 | TRBV28 | many | CASSFPLGLAGGGEQYF | TGTGCCAGCAGTTTTCCCCTAGGACTAGCGGGAGGGGGGGAGCAGTACTTC
TRBJ2-7 | TRBD2 | TRBV12-3/TRBV12-4 | many | CASNQAGRSSYEQYF | TGTGCCAGCAACCAAGCGGGGCGGAGCTCCTACGAGCAGTACTTC
TRBJ2-3 | TRBD2 | TRBV5-1 | many | CASSAGLAGSTDTQYF | TGCGCCAGCAGCGCGGGACTAGCGGGGAGCACAGATACGCAGTATTTT
TRBJ1-1 | NA | TRBV2 | many | CASSEAAGFEAFF | TGTGCCAGCAGTGAAGCTGCAGGCTTTGAAGCTTTCTTT
TRBJ2-6 | NA | TRBV20-1 | NA | CSARGGDRRPSGANVLTF | TGCAGTGCTAGAGGTGGCGACAGGCGCCCCTCTGGGGCCAACGTCCTGACTTTC
TRBJ1-2 | NA | TRBV29-1 | NA | CSVDVQGTGYTF | TGCAGCGTTGATGTCCAGGGAACTGGCTACACCTTC